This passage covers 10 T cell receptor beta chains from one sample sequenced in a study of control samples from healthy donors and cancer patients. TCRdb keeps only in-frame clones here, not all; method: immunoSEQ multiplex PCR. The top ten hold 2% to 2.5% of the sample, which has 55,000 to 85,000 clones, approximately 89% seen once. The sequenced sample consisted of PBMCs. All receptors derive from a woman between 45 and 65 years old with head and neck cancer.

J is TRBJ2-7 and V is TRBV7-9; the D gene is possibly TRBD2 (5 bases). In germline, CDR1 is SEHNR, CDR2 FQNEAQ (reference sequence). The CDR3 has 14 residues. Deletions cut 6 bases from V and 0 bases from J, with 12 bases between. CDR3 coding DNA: TGTGCCAGCAGTAAATCCGGGGACTCCTACGAGCAGTACTTC. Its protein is CASSKSGDSYEQYF.

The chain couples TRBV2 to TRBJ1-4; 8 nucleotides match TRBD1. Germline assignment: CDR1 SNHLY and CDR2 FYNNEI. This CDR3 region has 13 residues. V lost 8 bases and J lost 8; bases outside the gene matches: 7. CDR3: CASGGRGQEKLFF. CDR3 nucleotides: TGTGCCAGCGGTGGCAGGGGGCAGGAAAAACTGTTTTTT. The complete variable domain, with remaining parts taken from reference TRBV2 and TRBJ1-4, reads EPEVTQTPSHQVTQMGQEVILRCVPISNHLYFYWYRQILGQKVEFLVSFYNNEISEKSEIFDDQFSVERPDGSNFTLKIRSTKLEDSAMYFCASGGRGQEKLFFGSGTQLSVL.

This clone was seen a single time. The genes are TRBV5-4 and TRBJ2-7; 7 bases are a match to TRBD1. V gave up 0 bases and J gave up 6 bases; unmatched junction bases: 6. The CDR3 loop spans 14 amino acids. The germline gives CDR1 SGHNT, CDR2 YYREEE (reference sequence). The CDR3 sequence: CASSLAQTGTEQYF. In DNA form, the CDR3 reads TGTGCCAGCAGCTTGGCACAGACAGGGACCGAGCAGTACTTC.

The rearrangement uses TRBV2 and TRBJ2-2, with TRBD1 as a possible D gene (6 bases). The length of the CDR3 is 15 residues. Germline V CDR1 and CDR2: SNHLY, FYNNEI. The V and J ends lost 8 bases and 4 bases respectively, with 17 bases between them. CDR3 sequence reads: CASCYRESVTGELFF. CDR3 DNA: TGTGCCAGCTGTTACAGGGAATCAGTCACCGGGGAGCTGTTTTTT. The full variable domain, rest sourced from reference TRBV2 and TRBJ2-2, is EPEVTQTPSHQVTQMGQEVILRCVPISNHLYFYWYRQILGQKVEFLVSFYNNEISEKSEIFDDQFSVERPDGSNFTLKIRSTKLEDSAMYFCASCYRESVTGELFFGEGSRLTVL.

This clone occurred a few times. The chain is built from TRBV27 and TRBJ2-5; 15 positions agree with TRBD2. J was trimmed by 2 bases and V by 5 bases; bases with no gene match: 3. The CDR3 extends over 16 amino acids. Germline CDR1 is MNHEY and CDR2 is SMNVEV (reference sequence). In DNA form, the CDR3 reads TGTGCCAGCAGTACTGGACTAGCGGGGGGGCAAGAGACCCAGTACTTC. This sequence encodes CASSTGLAGGQETQYF.

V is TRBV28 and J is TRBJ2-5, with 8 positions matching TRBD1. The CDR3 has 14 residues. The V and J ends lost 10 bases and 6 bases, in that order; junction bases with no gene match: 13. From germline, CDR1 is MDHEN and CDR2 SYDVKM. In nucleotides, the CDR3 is TGTGCCACCAAAACAGGGGGGTCAGTAAAGACCCAGTACTTC. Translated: CATKTGGSVKTQYF.

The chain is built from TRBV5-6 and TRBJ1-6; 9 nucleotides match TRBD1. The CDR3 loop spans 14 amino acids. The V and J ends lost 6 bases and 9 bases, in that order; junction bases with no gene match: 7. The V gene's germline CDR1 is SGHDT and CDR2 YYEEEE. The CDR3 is CASNSGTGISPLHF. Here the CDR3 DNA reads TGTGCCAGCAACTCCGGGACAGGGATTTCACCCCTCCACTTT.

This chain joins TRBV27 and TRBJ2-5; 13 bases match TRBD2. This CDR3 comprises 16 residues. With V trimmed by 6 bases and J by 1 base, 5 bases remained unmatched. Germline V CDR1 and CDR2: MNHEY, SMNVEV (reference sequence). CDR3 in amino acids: CASRRTSGGLQETQYF. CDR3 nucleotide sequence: TGTGCCAGCAGAAGGACTAGCGGGGGCCTCCAAGAGACCCAGTACTTC.

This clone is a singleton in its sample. CDR3 bases: TGTGCCAGCAAAACCGTGGGACCGCCCCTCAATGAGCAGTTCTTC. This encodes CASKTVGPPLNEQFF. The V and J genes are TRBV4-2 and TRBJ2-1; D could derive from TRBD1 or TRBD2 (5 bases each). The ends were cut back, 7 bases at V and 6 bases at J, with 19 bases in the middle. The germline gives CDR1 LGHNA, CDR2 YNFKEQ. This CDR3 is built from 15 residues.

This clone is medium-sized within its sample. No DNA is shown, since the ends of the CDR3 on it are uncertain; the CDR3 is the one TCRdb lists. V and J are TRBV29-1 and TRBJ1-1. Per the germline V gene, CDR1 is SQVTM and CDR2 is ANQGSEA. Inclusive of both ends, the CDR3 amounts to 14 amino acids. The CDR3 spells CSVPTFGAGTEAFF.